This T cell receptor (beta chain) came from a study of blood T cells in healthy people across ages. Study background: Template switching picked up about one barcoded beta molecule for each two T cells.

Study-level findings and limits: In long-lived donors, naive CD4+ cell counts and diversity exceeded those of aged donors.

The CDR3 loop spans 16 amino acids. The V gene end was trimmed by 5 bases and the J gene end by 2 bases; junction bases not matched to a gene: 12. CDR1 and CDR2 (germline): DFQATT, SNEGSKA (reference sequence). A J-beta primer mix and a sample-barcoded 5' primer were used in a second PCR of about 6 to 12 cycles. A single record per CDR3 protein comes from TCRdb applying MiXCR to the 5' RACE reads. This sample carries about 720,000 distinct CDR3 sequences, about 24% of them seen once, and the ten largest clones take about 22%. For every donor, a draw yielded approximately 9.8 milliliters of peripheral blood. This clonotype was counted a few times. Its antigen is undetermined.

Sequences were obtained from blood. The receptor comes from a man aged 70 or older in good health. This chain links TRBV20-1 with TRBJ2-3, with TRBD2 matching 8 bases. Here the CDR3 DNA reads TGCAGTGCTGAAGCGGGGGATAAGACGATCACAGATACGCAGTATTTT. Translating gives CSAEAGDKTITDTQYF.